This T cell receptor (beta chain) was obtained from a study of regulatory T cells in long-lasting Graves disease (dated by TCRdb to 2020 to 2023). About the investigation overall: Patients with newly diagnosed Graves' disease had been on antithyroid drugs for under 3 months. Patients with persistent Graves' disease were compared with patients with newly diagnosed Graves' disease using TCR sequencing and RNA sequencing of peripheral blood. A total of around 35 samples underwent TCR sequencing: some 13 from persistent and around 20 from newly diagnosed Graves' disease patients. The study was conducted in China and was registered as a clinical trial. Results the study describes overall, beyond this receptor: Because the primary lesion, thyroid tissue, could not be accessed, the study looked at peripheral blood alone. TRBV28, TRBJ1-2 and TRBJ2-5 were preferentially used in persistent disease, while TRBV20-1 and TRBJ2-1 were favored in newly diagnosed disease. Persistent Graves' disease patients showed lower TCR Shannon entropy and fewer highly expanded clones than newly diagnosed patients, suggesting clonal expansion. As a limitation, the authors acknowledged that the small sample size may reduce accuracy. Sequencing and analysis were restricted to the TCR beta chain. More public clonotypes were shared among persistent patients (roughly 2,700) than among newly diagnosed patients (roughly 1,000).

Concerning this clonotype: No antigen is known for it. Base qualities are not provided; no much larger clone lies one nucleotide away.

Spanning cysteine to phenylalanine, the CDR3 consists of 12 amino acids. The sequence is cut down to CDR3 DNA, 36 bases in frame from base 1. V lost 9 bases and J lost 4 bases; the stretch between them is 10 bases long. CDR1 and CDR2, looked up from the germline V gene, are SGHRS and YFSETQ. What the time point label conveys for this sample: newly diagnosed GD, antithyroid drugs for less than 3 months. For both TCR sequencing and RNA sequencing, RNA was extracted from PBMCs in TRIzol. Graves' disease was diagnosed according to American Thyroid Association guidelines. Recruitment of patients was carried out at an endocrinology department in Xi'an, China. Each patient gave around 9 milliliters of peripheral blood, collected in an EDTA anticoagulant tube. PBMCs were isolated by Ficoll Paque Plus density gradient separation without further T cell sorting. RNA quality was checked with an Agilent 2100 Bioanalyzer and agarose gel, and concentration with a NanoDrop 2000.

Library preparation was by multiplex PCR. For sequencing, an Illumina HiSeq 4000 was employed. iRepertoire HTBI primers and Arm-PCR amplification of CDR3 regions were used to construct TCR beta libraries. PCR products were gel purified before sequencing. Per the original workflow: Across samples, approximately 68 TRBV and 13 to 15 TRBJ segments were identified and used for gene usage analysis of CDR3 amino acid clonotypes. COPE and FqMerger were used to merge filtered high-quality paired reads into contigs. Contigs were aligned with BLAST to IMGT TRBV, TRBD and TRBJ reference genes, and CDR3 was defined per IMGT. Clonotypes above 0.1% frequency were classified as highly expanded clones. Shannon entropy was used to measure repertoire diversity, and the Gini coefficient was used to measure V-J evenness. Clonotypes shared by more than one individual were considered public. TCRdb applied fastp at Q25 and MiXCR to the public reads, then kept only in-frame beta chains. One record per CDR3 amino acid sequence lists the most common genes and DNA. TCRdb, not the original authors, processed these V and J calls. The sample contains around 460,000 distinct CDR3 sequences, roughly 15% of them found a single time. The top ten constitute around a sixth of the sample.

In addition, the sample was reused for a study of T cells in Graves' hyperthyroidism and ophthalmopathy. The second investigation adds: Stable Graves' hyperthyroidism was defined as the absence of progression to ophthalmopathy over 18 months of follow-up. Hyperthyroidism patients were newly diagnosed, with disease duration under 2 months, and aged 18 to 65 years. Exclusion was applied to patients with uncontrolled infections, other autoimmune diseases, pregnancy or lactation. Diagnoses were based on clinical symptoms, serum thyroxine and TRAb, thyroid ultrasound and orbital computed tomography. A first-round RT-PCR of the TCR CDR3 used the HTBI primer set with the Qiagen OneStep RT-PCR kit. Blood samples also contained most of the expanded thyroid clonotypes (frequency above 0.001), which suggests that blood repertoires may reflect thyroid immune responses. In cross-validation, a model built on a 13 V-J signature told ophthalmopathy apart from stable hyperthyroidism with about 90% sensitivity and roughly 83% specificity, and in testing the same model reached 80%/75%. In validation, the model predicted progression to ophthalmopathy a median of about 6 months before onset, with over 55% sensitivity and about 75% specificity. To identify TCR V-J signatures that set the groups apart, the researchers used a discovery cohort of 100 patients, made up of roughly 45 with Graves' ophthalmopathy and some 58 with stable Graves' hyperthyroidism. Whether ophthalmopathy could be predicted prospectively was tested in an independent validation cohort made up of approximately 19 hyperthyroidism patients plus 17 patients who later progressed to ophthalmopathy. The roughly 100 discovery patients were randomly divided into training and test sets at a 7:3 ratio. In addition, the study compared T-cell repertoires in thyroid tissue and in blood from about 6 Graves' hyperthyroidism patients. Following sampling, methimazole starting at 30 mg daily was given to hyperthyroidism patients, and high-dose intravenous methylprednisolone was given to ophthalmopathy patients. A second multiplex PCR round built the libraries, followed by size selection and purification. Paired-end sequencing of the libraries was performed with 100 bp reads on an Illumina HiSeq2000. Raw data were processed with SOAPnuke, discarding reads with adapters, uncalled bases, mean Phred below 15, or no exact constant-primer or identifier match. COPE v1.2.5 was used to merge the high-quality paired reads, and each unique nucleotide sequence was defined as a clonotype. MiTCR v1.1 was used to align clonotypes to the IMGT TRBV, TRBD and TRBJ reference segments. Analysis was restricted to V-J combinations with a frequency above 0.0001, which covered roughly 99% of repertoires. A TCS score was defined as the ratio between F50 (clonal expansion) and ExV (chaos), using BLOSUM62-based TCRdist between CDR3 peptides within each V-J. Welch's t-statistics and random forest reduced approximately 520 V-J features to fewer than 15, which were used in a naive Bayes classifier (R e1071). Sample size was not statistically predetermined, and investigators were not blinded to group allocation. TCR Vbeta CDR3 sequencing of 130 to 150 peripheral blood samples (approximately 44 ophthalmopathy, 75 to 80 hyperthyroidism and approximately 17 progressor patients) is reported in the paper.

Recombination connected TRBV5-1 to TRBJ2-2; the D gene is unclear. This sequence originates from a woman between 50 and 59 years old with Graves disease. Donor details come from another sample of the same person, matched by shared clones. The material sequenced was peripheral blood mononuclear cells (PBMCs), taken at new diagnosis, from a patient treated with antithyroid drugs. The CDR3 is CAIQAGTGELFF. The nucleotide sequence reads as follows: TGCGCCATACAAGCTGGCACCGGGGAGCTGTTTTTT.